The present T cell receptor (beta chain) was sequenced within a study of immune evolution from preneoplasia to lung adenocarcinoma. Whole-study context: HLA loss of heterozygosity: 6% to 7.5% AIS, under 19% MIA, about 35% ADC, none AAH. Whole-study results and caveats: Normal lung had highest clonality; later lesions appeared denser, more diverse.

CDR1 is MDHEN and CDR2 is SYDVKM in the germline V gene. The CDR3 is 12 amino acids. Trimming pared 6 bases from V and 8 bases from J, leaving 13 bases between. Concerning this clone: As yet, its antigen is unknown.

Two lung cancer pathologists independently confirmed each histologic diagnosis. After pathologic assessment, macro-dissection selected premalignant or tumor cells for extraction. TCRdb's table, derived via immunoSEQ multiplex PCR, lists solely in-frame clones and lacks some. The sample consists of about 6,400 clones, roughly three quarters of them appearing once. This receptor was obtained from a person aged 50-70 years with lung adenocarcinoma. V and J are TRBV28 and TRBJ1-2; no definite D call. The sample comprised FFPE minimally invasive lung adenocarcinoma tissue. The CDR3, as DNA: TGTGCCAGCAGCTTCAATCAGGAGGGCTACACCTTC. Translating gives CASSFNQEGYTF.